A few counts support the clone carrying this T cell receptor beta chain. Its antigen is undetermined. These data belong to a study of human T cells and chemical hapten exposure. At the level of the study: Skin on the upper inner arm, roughly 2 cm by roughly 2 cm in size, was sensitized with 2% DPC. Upper-back patches of 0.01% DPC were read at 6 days. General study points: Expanded TCRs created a significantly greater count of big CDR3 similarity clusters than controls did.

Germline V gene lookup returns CDR1 ENHRY and CDR2 SYGVKD. After removal of 6 bases from V and 8 bases from J, the junction contained 10 bases not matched to a gene. The CDR3 runs to 15 residues. TCRdb re-derived calls from the RACE reads in MiXCR, one entry per CDR3 protein. The sample consists of some 350,000 distinct CDR3 sequences, 5.5% to 8% of them appearing once. Stated time point: patch test 1, 2 weeks after DPC sensitization. Treatment: therapeutic diphenylcyclopropenone sensitization with weekly scalp DPC. Each patch-test visit's blood sample preceded patch application. The origin of this receptor is a woman aged 18-29 years with alopecia areata. Some clones in this sample may be carry-over from other donors' samples. This chain uses TRBV10-3 with TRBJ1-2, with 12 bases matching TRBD1. The specimen comprised whole blood, sampled in connection with sensitization to the hapten diphenylcyclopropenone (DPC). The CDR3 DNA reads TGTGCCATCAGCGGGACAGGGGGCATAGCGGACGGCTACACCTTC. Protein: CAISGTGGIADGYTF.